This T cell receptor beta chain stems from a study of blood T cell repertoires in COVID-19. Study at large: From the United States, Italy and Spain came samples of acute and convalescent COVID-19. Sources were T cells, B-cell-depleted T cells, or PBMCs; the material itself was cDNA or gDNA.

Authors' analysis steps: Researchers report that nucleated cell counts were estimated from reference gene primer amplification. This table comes from immunoSEQ multiplex PCR, and its TCRdb copy is limited to in-frame clones, with some not included. Clone size and V and J calls were adopted from that table, with D and trimming inferred from the DNA. There are a few hundred thousand clones in the sample; roughly four fifths occur only once, and roughly 5.5% lies in the top ten. Material for sequencing was peripheral blood. The sequence was collected from a woman in her seventies with COVID-19, enrolled during active disease.

The DNA for the CDR3 is TGTGCCAGTAGTATAGAAGCGGGAGGGAACGAAGCCCAGCATTTT. Protein: CASSIEAGGNEAQHF. This chain joins TRBV19 and TRBJ1-5, with no clear D. The V gene lost 0 bases and the J gene lost 11 bases, with 17 bases spanning the gap. Per the germline V gene, CDR1 is LNHDA and CDR2 is SQIVND (reference sequence). The CDR3 consists of 15 residues.